This TCR beta chain comes out of a study of blood T cell repertoires in COVID-19. Study at large: Samples came from the United States, Italy and Spain, spanning acute and convalescent COVID-19. T cells, B-cell-depleted T cells, or PBMCs supplied cDNA or gDNA.

CDR1 and CDR2 (germline): ENHRY, SYGVKD. Trimming shortened V by 4 bases and J by 1 base, and 10 bases separated the two germline ends. The CDR3 loop spans 14 amino acids. The authors' processing: Estimation of nucleated cell counts relied on the amplification of reference gene primers. Measured with immunoSEQ multiplex PCR; TCRdb has only the in-frame clones, and not every one. Clone size and V and J calls were adopted from that table, with D and trimming inferred from the DNA. The sample lists more than 95,000 clones, 85% to 90% occurring once. The TCR comes from a human donor in a cohort sampled during active COVID-19. This chain connects TRBV10-3 to TRBJ2-5; no clear D gene. Sequenced input: peripheral blood. As DNA, the CDR3 is TGTGCCATCAGTGGCGACTTTGTCCAAGAGACCCAGTACTTC. It is translated as CAISGDFVQETQYF.